The 12 T cell receptor beta chains reported below all come from one sample, sequenced in a study of radiation and T cells in renal cell carcinoma. Repertoires were generated with immunoSEQ multiplex PCR, while TCRdb's copy carries only in-frame clones and drops some. The sample carries some 120,000 clones, 81% recorded once. The time point here: blood 2 weeks post-SBRT. As to treatment: 15 Gy SBRT to primary tumor, nephrectomy 4 weeks later. The starting material was blood, obtained from a patient whose treatment included radiotherapy and nephrectomy. The receptors were sampled from a man aged 45-65 years with renal cell carcinoma.

The chain combines TRBV28 with TRBJ2-7, with no clear D. Per the germline V gene, CDR1 is MDHEN and CDR2 is SYDVKM. This CDR3 region has 12 residues. Trimming cost V 1 base and J 3 bases, with 4 bases left between them. CDR3 sequence: CASSLYSYEQYF. For the CDR3, the DNA is TGTGCCAGCAGTTTATACAGCTACGAGCAGTACTTC.

This chain links TRBV18 with TRBJ1-2; weak D call: TRBD1 (6 bases). Per germline, CDR1 KGHSH and CDR2 LQKENI. V was shortened by 5 bases and J by 4 bases, with 26 bases between the two germline ends. This CDR3 contains 18 residues. This CDR3 is CASSIFRGTHQEPYGYTF. In DNA, the CDR3 is TGTGCCAGCTCAATCTTTCGCGGGACACACCAAGAACCCTATGGCTACACCTTC.

CDR3 nucleotides: TGTGCCAGTAGTATACAATCGGGGAACGAGCAGTACTTC. Translated: CASSIQSGNEQYF. This rearrangement joins TRBV19 to TRBJ2-7, with D perhaps TRBD2 (5 bases). Trimming removed 2 bases from V and 5 bases from J, with 10 bases in between. CDR1 is LNHDA and CDR2 is SQIVND in the germline V gene (reference sequence). The CDR3 loop spans 13 amino acids.

The chain links TRBV6-1 to TRBJ2-7; 8 positions match TRBD1. V shed 2 bases, J shed 6 bases, and the junction held 6 bases outside the gene matches. Germline assignment: CDR1 MNHNS and CDR2 SASEGT. The CDR3 covers 14 residues. The CDR3 is CASSERTGLSEQYF. The CDR3 DNA sequence: TGTGCCAGCAGTGAAAGGACAGGGTTATCCGAGCAGTACTTC.

The rearrangement links TRBV15 to TRBJ2-1, with D uncertain. With 8 bases removed from V and 0 bases from J, the gap between germline ends came to 14 bases. CDR1 is LNHNV and CDR2 is YYDKDF in the germline V gene (reference sequence). This CDR3 contains 15 residues. The CDR3 reads CATGTTQPSYNEQFF. In DNA, the CDR3 is TGTGCCACCGGAACTACACAGCCCTCCTACAATGAGCAGTTCTTC.

There are a few counts of this clone. V gene TRBV30 combines with J gene TRBJ1-2; no definite D call. Deletions cut 0 bases from V and 0 bases from J, with 14 bases between. Germline lookup yields CDR1 GTSNPN and CDR2 SVGIG (reference sequence). The CDR3 is 16 amino acids. The CDR3: CAWSVTQSGANYGYTF. The CDR3 region has the DNA TGTGCCTGGAGTGTCACCCAATCCGGAGCTAACTATGGCTACACCTTC.

The chain employs TRBV5-1 and TRBJ2-7; 10 positions agree with TRBD2. Germline V gene lookup returns CDR1 SGHRS and CDR2 YFSETQ. This CDR3 is built from 17 residues. V trimming: 0 bases; J trimming: 0 bases; junction bases outside the gene matches: 6. The CDR3 here is CASSLGGSGGSSYEQYF. The CDR3 DNA follows: TGCGCCAGCAGCTTGGGAGGTAGCGGGGGGAGCTCCTACGAGCAGTACTTC.

The chain is built from TRBV15 and TRBJ1-3, with D perhaps TRBD1 (5 bases). Trimming pared 0 bases from V and 4 bases from J, leaving 10 bases between. CDR3 length: 15 amino acids. The germline V gene has CDR1 LNHNV and CDR2 YYDKDF (reference sequence). The chain's CDR3 is CATSRDRGLGNTIYF. CDR3 sequence (DNA): TGTGCCACCAGCAGAGATCGGGGGTTGGGAAACACCATATATTTT.

This clone was observed once. V gene TRBV5-6 combines with J gene TRBJ2-3; 8 bases map to TRBD1. Looked up from germline, CDR1 is SGHDT and CDR2 is YYEEEE. J lost 6 bases, V lost 5 bases, and 8 bases had no gene match. The CDR3 contains 14 residues. For the CDR3, the DNA is TGTGCCAGCAGTTCAGGACAGGGCGGGGATACGCAGTATTTT. Its protein product is CASSSGQGGDTQYF.

The chain combines TRBV18 with TRBJ2-7; D remains unclear. This CDR3 contains 13 residues. Germline CDR1 is KGHSH and CDR2 is LQKENI. V was pared by 0 bases and J by 6 bases, with 9 bases between. In DNA form, the CDR3 reads TGTGCCAGCTCACCACCGGAACCGGTCGAGCAGTACTTC. It translates to CASSPPEPVEQYF.

The rearrangement links TRBV9 to TRBJ2-1; a possible D gene is TRBD1 (6 bases). Looked up from germline, CDR1 is SGDLS and CDR2 is YYNGEE. The CDR3 covers 14 residues. V was trimmed by 4 bases and J by 14 bases, leaving 22 bases between them. Here the CDR3 reads CASSPLGRGDGEFF. For the CDR3, the DNA is TGTGCCAGCAGCCCCCTGGGCAGGGGTGATGGTGAGTTCTTC.

CDR3 protein: CAWERTQVRTETQYF. CDR3 DNA sequence: TGTGCCTGGGAGAGAACACAGGTGCGGACGGAGACCCAGTACTTC. The J gene is TRBJ2-5, the V gene TRBV30; perhaps TRBD1 as D (5 bases). V lost 5 bases, J lost 5 bases, and 21 bases lay in between. CDR1 and CDR2 from the germline V gene are GTSNPN and SVGIG (reference sequence). CDR3 length: 15 amino acids.